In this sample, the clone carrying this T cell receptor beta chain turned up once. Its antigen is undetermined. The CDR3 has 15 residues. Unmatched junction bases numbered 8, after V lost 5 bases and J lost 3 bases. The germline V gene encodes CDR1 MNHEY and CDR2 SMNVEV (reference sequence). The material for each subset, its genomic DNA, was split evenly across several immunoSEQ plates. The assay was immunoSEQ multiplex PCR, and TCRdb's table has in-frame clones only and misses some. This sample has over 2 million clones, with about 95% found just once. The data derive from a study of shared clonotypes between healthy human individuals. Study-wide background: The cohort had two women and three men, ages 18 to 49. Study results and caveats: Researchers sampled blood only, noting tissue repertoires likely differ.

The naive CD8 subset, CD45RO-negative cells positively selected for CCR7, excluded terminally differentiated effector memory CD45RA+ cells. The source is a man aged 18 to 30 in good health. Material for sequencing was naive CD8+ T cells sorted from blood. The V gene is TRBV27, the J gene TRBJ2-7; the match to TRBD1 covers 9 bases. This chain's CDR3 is CASSGWTGENYEQYF. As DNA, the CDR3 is TGTGCCAGCAGTGGATGGACAGGGGAAAACTACGAGCAGTACTTC.